This T cell receptor beta chain stems from a study of blood T cell repertoires in COVID-19. Looking at the study overall: From the United States, Italy and Spain came samples of acute and convalescent COVID-19. PBMCs, B-cell-depleted T cells, or T cells provided the cDNA or gDNA that made up the material.

Germline CDR1 and CDR2: SGHRS and YFSETQ. Trimming pared 5 bases from V and 2 bases from J, leaving 9 bases between. There are 13 residues in the CDR3. As for this clone: Other DNA sequences within the sample encode an identical CDR3.

Original processing methods: Quantification of nucleated cells was approximated via reference gene primer amplification. Measured with immunoSEQ multiplex PCR; TCRdb has only the in-frame clones, and not every one. D and trimming were read from the DNA, whereas the V and J calls and clone size are those reported in that table. The sample holds hundreds of thousands of clones; roughly 80% are singletons and the top ten take over 9%. This clonotype originated in a woman between 45 and 65 years old who had recovered from COVID-19. Sequenced sample: peripheral blood. The chain carries TRBV5-1 and TRBJ2-3; D may be TRBD2 (6 bases). This chain's CDR3 is CASSSGVTDTQYF. The CDR3, as DNA: TGCGCCAGCAGTTCGGGGGTCACAGATACGCAGTATTTT.